The next 9 T cell receptor beta chains were all read from a single sample in a study of blood T cells in healthy people across ages. Combining a sample-barcoded 5' primer with a J-beta primer mix, a second PCR ran for 7 to 11 cycles. From the 5' RACE reads, TCRdb called clonotypes with MiXCR, one entry per CDR3 protein. The data hold around 1.5 million distinct CDR3 sequences, with around 55% observed a single time. The material sequenced was blood. Every receptor here comes from a young man in good health.

This clonotype has just a few counts. The genes are TRBV7-6 and TRBJ2-5; unclear D gene. The V end was cut by 5 bases, the J end by 13 bases, with 17 bases between. The CDR3 covers 12 residues. The V gene's germline CDR1 is SGHVS and CDR2 FNYEAQ. CDR3 nucleotides: TGTGCCAGCAGCCCCCGAGAAGCCGTGGCGTACTTC. It translates to CASSPREAVAYF.

This clonotype was seen once. The chain carries TRBV11-2 and TRBJ1-1; possible D gene TRBD1, 5 bases. The CDR3 totals 15 residues. Germline values: CDR1 SGHAT, CDR2 FQNNGV. V lost 8 bases to trimming and J lost 1 base, with 17 bases between them. The CDR3 here is CASALTAGTNTEAFF. For the CDR3, the DNA is TGTGCCAGCGCCCTAACCGCAGGGACGAACACTGAAGCTTTCTTT.

This chain joins TRBV4-1 and TRBJ1-1; maybe TRBD1 (5 bases). Trimming removed 2 bases at V and 0 bases at J, with 10 bases between. In germline, CDR1 is MGHRA, CDR2 YSYEKL. This CDR3 comprises 15 residues. The CDR3 loop reads CASSQTGHLNTEAFF. As DNA, the CDR3 is TGCGCCAGCAGCCAAACCGGACATCTGAACACTGAAGCTTTCTTT.

This chain joins TRBV7-2 and TRBJ1-6; D remains ambiguous. With 1 base removed from V and 4 bases from J, the gap between germline ends came to 14 bases. There are 17 residues in the CDR3. From germline, CDR1 is SGHTA and CDR2 FQGNSA. The CDR3 DNA reads as TGTGCCAGCAGCTTAGTCGCCGATAACCCTTATAATTCACCCCTCCACTTT. Translated, it gives CASSLVADNPYNSPLHF.

The gene calls are TRBV6-5 and TRBJ2-3, with unresolved D. The germline CDR1 and CDR2 sequences are MNHEY and SVGAGI. This CDR3 contains 14 residues. With 0 bases removed from V and 1 base from J, the gap between germline ends came to 5 bases. The CDR3 DNA reads as TGTGCCAGCAGTTACTCCTGGCGCACAGATACGCAGTATTTT. It encodes CASSYSWRTDTQYF.

The rearrangement links TRBV12-3 or TRBV12-4 to TRBJ1-4; D might be TRBD1 (6 bases). V was cut by 1 base and J by 6 bases, with 12 bases left in between. The CDR3 spans 15 residues. The CDR3 DNA is TGTGCCAGCAGTTTAGGACAGGTCCACGATGAAAAACTGTTTTTT. Its translation is CASSLGQVHDEKLFF.

The chain couples TRBV12-3 or TRBV12-4 to TRBJ2-5, with a tentative D call TRBD2 (6 bases). Trimming cost V 5 bases and J 4 bases, with 11 bases left between them. The CDR3 is made up of 13 amino acids. CDR3 residues: CASSRDFGETQYF. In nucleotides, the CDR3 is TGTGCCAGCAGTCGGGACTTTGGAGAGACCCAGTACTTC.

V is TRBV20-1 and J is TRBJ2-7; D is uncertain. The CDR3 is 13 amino acids. From germline, CDR1 is DFQATT and CDR2 SNEGSKA (reference sequence). The V gene lost 0 bases and the J gene lost 4 bases, with 10 bases spanning the gap. This chain's CDR3 is CSARESTVYEQYF. DNA for the CDR3: TGCAGTGCTAGAGAGTCAACCGTATACGAGCAGTACTTC.

The chain is built from TRBV5-1 and TRBJ2-1, with D tentatively TRBD1 (5 bases). This CDR3 is built from 15 residues. Trimming left V 3 bases short and J 6 bases short, with 16 bases between. Germline V lookup: CDR1 SGHRS, CDR2 YFSETQ. CDR3 DNA sequence: TGCGCCAGCAGCTCGATAGGGGTTTTCCCCAATGAGCAGTTCTTC. This sequence encodes CASSSIGVFPNEQFF.